Detailed here is one TCR beta chain. What it binds is not known. Other DNA variants within this sample encode the same CDR3. The table came from immunoSEQ multiplex PCR; TCRdb's copy has only in-frame clones and leaves some out. The sample yields hundreds of thousands of clones, over 90% seen once. This specimen belongs to a study of shared clonotypes between healthy human individuals. Findings and limits, study-wide: Investigators collected only blood, and repertoires in tissues likely differ.

CD45RO negativity and positive selection for CCR7 defined naive CD8 cells, a population that excluded terminally differentiated effector memory CD45RA+ cells. The CDR3 extends over 15 amino acids. Trimming left V 0 bases short and J 1 base short, with 10 bases between. Germline V lookup: CDR1 SGHRS, CDR2 YFSETQ. This receptor was identified in a man younger than 45 in good health. The chain combines TRBV5-1 with TRBJ1-1, with a possible D match to TRBD1 (5 bases). Material: naive CD8+ T cells sorted from blood. Here the CDR3 reads CASSLGAGTNTEAFF. Here the CDR3 DNA reads TGCGCCAGCAGCTTGGGAGCAGGGACGAACACTGAAGCTTTCTTT.